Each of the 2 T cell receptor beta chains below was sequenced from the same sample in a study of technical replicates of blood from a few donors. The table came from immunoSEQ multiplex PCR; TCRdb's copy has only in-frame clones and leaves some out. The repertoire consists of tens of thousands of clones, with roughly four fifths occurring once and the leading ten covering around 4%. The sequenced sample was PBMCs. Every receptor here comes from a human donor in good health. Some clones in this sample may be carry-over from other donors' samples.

The DNA for the CDR3 is TGTGCCAGCTCACAGGGACAAACCAATCAGCCCCAGCATTTT. Protein product: CASSQGQTNQPQHF. The rearrangement joins TRBV18 to TRBJ1-5; D possibly corresponds to TRBD1 (6 bases). The CDR3 spans 14 residues. V was cut by 4 bases and J by 3 bases, with 10 bases left in between. Germline V gene data show CDR1 as KGHSH and CDR2 as LQKENI.

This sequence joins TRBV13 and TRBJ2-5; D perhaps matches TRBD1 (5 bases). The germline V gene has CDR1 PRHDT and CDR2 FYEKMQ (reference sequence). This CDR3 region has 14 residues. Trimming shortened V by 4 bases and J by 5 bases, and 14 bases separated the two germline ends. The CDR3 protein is CASSSDPRAETQYF. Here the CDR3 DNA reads TGTGCCAGCAGCTCCGACCCCAGGGCGGAGACCCAGTACTTC.